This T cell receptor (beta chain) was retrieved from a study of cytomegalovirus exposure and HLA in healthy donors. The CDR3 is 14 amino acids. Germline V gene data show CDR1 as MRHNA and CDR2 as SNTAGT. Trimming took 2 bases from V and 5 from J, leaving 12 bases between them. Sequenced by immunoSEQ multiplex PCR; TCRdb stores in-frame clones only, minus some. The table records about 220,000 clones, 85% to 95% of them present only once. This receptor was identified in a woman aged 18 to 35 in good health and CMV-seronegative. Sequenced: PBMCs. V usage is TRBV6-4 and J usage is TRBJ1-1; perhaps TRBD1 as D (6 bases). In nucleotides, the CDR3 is TGTGCCAGCAGTGACATTGCAGGGGTGACTGAAGCTTTCTTT. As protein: CASSDIAGVTEAFF.